This T cell receptor (beta chain) was documented in a study of beta chain features in type 1 diabetes. Whole-study results and caveats: Relative to healthy donors, patients appeared to have naive, central memory and Treg TCRB repertoires that were more similar. For type 1 diabetes patients, VDJ junctions showed fewer insertions and more deletions.

Expressed TCRB transcripts were sequenced because the entire RNA isolate underwent reverse transcription. Mean read depth for naive, central memory and regulatory T cell samples was a few million reads. Some clones are missing from TCRdb's copy, which holds only in-frame ones; the method was immunoSEQ multiplex PCR. The sample shows 860,000 or so clones, about a sixth of them seen only once. A remark on this clone: Its antigen is currently unknown.

Trimming shortened V by 4 bases and J by 4 bases, and 16 bases separated the two germline ends. Looked up from germline, CDR1 is SGHDN and CDR2 is FVKESK. The CDR3 is 15 residues long. Per donor, one heparinised blood draw averaged roughly 110 mL. This TCR was recovered from a woman younger than 35 in good health. Sequencing was done on a sample of naive CD4+ T cells from blood. V and J are TRBV14 and TRBJ1-2; D gene ambiguous. CDR3 bases: TGTGCCAGCAGCCTATGGGCGGATGTCACCTATGGCTACACCTTC. Translated: CASSLWADVTYGYTF.